These 6 T cell receptor beta chains were sequenced from one sample in a study of T cell repertoires in cytomegalovirus infection. MiXCR was run by TCRdb on the reads, yielding one entry per CDR3 protein. The repertoire holds 200,000 or so distinct CDR3 sequences, with approximately 20% as singletons. The sequencing input was PBMCs. The receptor source for this set is a human donor in good health (CMV status not recorded). Some clones in this sample may be carry-over from other donors' samples.

This clonotype showed up many times. The rearrangement joins TRBV7-2 to TRBJ2-1; D is undetermined. Germline V lookup: CDR1 SGHTA, CDR2 FQGNSA. The CDR3 runs to 12 residues. Trimming took 3 bases from V and 6 from J, leaving 6 bases between them. CDR3 region: CASSLERNEQFF. The DNA of the CDR3 is TGTGCCAGCAGCTTGGAGCGCAATGAGCAGTTCTTC.

In this sample, this clonotype turned up a few times. The chain carries TRBV4-1 and TRBJ2-5, with TRBD2 matching 8 bases. Germline-derived CDR1 and CDR2 are MGHRA and YSYEKL. J was trimmed by 4 bases and V by 2 bases; bases with no gene match: 0. The CDR3 runs to 13 residues. The CDR3 spells CASSQRGGETQYF. As DNA, the CDR3 is TGCGCCAGCAGCCAACGGGGGGGAGAGACCCAGTACTTC.

Comments on this clonotype: A read error is possible here, since a much larger clone lies one base away. V usage is TRBV7-2 and J usage is TRBJ2-3; D not certain. The CDR3 spans 14 residues. Germline-derived CDR1 and CDR2 are SGHTA and FQGNSA. The CDR3 DNA is TGTGTCAGCAGCTTTGCGGTTCACACAGATACGCAGTATTTT. This codes for CVSSFAVHTDTQYF.

This clonotype occurred a few times. The genes are TRBV6-2 or TRBV6-3 and TRBJ2-3, with no clear D. V lost 6 bases and J 0 bases, leaving 7 bases between the germline ends. CDR3 length equals 13 residues. Germline loops: CDR1 MNHEY, CDR2 SVGEGT. CDR3 sequence reads: CASRLTSTDTQYF. The CDR3 bases are TGTGCCAGCAGGTTGACTAGCACAGATACGCAGTATTTT.

This clonotype was picked up many times. This chain connects TRBV12-3 or TRBV12-4 to TRBJ2-6; possibly TRBD1 for D (6 bases). The V end was cut by 4 bases, the J end by 1 base, with 8 bases between. The CDR3 sequence is 15 residues long. The CDR3 loop is CASSSTGSGANVLTF. CDR3 nucleotide sequence: TGTGCCAGCAGTTCCACAGGGTCTGGGGCCAACGTCCTGACTTTC.

The table lists this clonotype with a few counts. This chain connects TRBV7-9 to TRBJ2-3; 9 nucleotides line up with TRBD1. The CDR3 is 14 amino acids. CDR1 and CDR2 from the germline V gene are SEHNR and FQNEAQ (reference sequence). Germline trimming cut 5 bases from V and 0 bases from J; bases unmatched to any gene: 0. The DNA for the CDR3 is TGTGCCAGCAGCGGGACAGGGAGCACAGATACGCAGTATTTT. This sequence encodes CASSGTGSTDTQYF.